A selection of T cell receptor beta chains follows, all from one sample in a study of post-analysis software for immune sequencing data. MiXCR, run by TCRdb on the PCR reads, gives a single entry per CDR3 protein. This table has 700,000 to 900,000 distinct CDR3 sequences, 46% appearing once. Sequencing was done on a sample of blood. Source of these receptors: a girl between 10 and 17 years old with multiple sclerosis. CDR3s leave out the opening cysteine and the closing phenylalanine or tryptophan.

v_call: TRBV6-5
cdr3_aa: ASSYSGRGLGETQY

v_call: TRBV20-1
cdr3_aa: SARDQGGSGSSYEQY

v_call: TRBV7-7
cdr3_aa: ASSLVQWETQY

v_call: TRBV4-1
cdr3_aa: ASSQVQGDYEQY

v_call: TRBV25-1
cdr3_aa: AIPGPTGGYT

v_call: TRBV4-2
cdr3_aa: ASSQGIRGNTEAF

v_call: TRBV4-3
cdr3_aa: ASSQDYLSSYNEQF

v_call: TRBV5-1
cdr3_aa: ASSIDYFEQF

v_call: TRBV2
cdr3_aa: ASSDRVVSYNEQF

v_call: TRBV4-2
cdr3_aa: ASSQERALSYEQY

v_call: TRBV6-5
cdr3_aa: ASASGLEQY

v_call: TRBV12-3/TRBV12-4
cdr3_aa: ASRPAARYEQY

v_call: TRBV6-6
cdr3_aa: ASSYSGLARLETQY

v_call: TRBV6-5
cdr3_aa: ASSRPGQVYEQY

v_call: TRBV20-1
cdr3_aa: SARAGPGYGANVLT

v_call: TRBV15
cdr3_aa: ATSRDRGRVNIQY

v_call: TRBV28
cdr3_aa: ASQDRKSSYEQY

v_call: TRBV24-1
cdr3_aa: ATAREGTDTQY

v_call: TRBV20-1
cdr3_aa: SARVGVKNIQY

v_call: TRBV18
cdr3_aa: ASSPEYSSAGQY

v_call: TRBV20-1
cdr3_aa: SATGTGDYGYT

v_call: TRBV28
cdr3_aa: ASSLVRAPNYGYT

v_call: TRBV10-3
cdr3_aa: AISESDSGYEQY

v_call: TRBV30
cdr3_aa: AWSVSANTEAF

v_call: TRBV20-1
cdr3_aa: SASRLGVGDEQF

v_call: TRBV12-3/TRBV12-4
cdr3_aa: ASSPLRGTGPY

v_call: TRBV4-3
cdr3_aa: ASSPEVTTPSYNEQF

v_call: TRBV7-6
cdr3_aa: ASSRSRTGHYEQY

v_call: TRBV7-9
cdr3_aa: ASSQPPGEGYYNEQF

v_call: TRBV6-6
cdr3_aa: ASTQGGNGVNEQF

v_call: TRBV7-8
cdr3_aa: ASSLALGGTYEQY

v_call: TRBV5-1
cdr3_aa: ASSDVLAGKETQY

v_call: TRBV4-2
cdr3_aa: ASGGGGEGKNIQY

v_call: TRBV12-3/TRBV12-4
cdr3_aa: ASSFAGVSTDTQY

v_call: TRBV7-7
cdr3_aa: ASSPAGAQQETQY

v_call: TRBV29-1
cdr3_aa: SGKREPGYDEQF

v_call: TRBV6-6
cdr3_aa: ASSIAGATDTQY